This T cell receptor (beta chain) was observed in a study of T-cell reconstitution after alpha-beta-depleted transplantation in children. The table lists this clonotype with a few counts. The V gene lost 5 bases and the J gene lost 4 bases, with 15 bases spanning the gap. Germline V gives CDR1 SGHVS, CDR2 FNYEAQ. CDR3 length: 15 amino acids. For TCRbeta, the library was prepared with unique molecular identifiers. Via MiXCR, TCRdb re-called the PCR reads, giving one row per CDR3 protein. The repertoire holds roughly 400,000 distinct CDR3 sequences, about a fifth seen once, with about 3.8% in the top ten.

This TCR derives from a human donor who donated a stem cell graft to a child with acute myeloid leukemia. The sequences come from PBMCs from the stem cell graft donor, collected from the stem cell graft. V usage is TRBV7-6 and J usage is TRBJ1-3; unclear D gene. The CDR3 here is CASSPVPGAGNTIYF. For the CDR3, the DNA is TGTGCCAGCAGCCCCGTTCCGGGTGCGGGAAACACCATATATTTT.